This TCR beta chain was sequenced for a study of cytomegalovirus exposure and HLA in healthy donors. Germline V gene lookup returns CDR1 GTSNPN and CDR2 SVGIG (reference sequence). Germline trimming cut 4 bases from V and 6 bases from J; bases unmatched to any gene: 7. CDR3 size: 15 residues. The donors were part of the validation cohort of 100 to 150 subjects. That cohort was separate from the first cohort, which comprised 500 to 850 subjects. Assay used: immunoSEQ multiplex PCR; TCRdb lists only in-frame clones, some missing. The sample yields roughly 48,000 clones, approximately 93% seen once. The receptor was derived from a woman aged 18-35 years in good health and CMV-seropositive. The rearrangement links TRBV30 to TRBJ2-2; 11 nucleotides match TRBD1. The sequencing input was PBMCs. This chain's CDR3 is CAWKGQGARPGELFF. The DNA for the CDR3 is TGTGCCTGGAAAGGACAGGGGGCTCGGCCCGGGGAGCTGTTTTTT.